This TCR beta chain comes out of a study of blood T cell repertoires in COVID-19. Clones were read by immunoSEQ multiplex PCR, and TCRdb kept only the in-frame ones, dropping some. Among roughly 290,000 clones listed, around nine tenths were seen once. This TCR was sampled from a woman in her forties who had recovered from COVID-19. The sequenced sample consisted of PBMCs or T cells enriched from blood (not recorded which).

The CDR3 bases are TGTGCCAGCAGCGTACAGGGGGCGAGTGGCAATCAGCCCCAGCATTTT. As protein: CASSVQGASGNQPQHF. The chain links TRBV7-8 to TRBJ1-5; the match to TRBD1 covers 9 bases. V was pared by 5 bases and J by 2 bases, with 7 bases of the junction left unmatched. CDR1 SGHVS and CDR2 FQNEAQ come from the germline V gene. There are 16 residues in the CDR3.